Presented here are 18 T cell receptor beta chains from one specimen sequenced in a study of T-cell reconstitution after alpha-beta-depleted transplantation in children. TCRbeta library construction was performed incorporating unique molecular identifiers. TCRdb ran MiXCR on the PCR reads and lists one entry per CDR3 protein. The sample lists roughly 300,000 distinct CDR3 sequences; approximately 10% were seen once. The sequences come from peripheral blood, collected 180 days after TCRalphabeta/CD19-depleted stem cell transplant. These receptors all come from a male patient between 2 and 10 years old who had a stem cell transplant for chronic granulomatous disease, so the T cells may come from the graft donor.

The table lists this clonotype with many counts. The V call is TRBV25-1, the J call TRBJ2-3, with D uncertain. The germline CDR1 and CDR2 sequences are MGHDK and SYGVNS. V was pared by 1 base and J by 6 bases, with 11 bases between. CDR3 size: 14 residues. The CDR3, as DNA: TGTGCCAGCAGTGAATCCTCGATACCTGATACGCAGTATTTT. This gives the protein CASSESSIPDTQYF.

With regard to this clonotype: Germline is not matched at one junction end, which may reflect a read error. The CDR3 region has the DNA TGTGACAGCTCCCCCGGGACAGGGGGAGATACGCAGTATTTT. Amino acids: CDSSPGTGGDTQYF. This rearrangement joins TRBV18 to TRBJ2-3; 11 bases line up with TRBD1. The CDR3 extends over 14 amino acids. The germline CDR1 and CDR2 sequences are KGHSH and LQKENI.

CDR3 in DNA: TGTGCCACCACGGGACTAGCCAAAAACATTCAGTACTTC. Its protein is CATTGLAKNIQYF. The chain couples TRBV19 to TRBJ2-4, with D perhaps matching TRBD2 (6 bases). V was shortened by 10 bases and J by 0 bases, with 10 bases between the two germline ends. The CDR3 runs to 13 residues. Germline V gene sequence: CDR1 LNHDA, CDR2 SQIVND (reference sequence).

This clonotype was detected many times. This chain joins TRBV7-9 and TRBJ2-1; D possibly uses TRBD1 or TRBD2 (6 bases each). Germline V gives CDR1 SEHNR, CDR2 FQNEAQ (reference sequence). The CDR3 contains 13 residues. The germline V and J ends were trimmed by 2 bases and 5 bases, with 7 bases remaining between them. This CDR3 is CASSLRGDNEQFF. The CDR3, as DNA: TGTGCCAGCAGCTTAAGGGGGGACAATGAGCAGTTCTTC.

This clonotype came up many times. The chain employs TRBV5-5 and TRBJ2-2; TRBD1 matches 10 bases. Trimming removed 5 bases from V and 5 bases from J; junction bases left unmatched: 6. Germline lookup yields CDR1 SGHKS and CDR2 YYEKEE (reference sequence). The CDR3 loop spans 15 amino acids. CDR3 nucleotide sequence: TGTGCCAGCAGTTACGACAGGGGGCAGACCGGGGAGCTGTTTTTT. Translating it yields CASSYDRGQTGELFF.

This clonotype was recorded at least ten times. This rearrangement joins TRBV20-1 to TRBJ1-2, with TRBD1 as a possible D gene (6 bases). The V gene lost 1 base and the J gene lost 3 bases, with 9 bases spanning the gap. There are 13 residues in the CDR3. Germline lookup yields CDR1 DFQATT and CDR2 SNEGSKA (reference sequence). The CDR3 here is CSARVRGDYGYTF. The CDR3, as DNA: TGCAGTGCTAGAGTCAGGGGAGACTATGGCTACACCTTC.

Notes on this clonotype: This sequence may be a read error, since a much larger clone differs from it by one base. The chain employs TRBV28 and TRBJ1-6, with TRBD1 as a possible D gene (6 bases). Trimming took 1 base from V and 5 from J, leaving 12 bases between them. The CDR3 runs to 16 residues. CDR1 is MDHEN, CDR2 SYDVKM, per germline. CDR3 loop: CASSLLSGVHNSPLHF. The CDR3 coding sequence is TGTGCCAGCAGTTTATTGTCAGGGGTCCATAATTCACCCCTCCACTTT.

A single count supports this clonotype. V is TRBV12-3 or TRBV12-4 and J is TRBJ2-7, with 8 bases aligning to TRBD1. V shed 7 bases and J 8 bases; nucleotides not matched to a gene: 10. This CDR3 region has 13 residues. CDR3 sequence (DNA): TGTGCCAGCACCCCAGGGGGCTGGGGCAAGCAGTACTTC. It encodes CASTPGGWGKQYF.

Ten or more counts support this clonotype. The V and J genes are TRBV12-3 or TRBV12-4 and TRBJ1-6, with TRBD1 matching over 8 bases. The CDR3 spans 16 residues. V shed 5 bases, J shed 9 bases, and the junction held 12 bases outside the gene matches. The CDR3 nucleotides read TGTGCCAGCAGTACCCTAGGAGGACAGGGAGGTTCACCCCTCCACTTT. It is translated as CASSTLGGQGGSPLHF.

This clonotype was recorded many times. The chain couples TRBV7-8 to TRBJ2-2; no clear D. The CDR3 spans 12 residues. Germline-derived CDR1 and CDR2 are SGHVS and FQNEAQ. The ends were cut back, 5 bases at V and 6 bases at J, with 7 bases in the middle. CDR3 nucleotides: TGTGCCAGCAGCAACGAAGCCGGGGAGCTGTTTTTT. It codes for CASSNEAGELFF.

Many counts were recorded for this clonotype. CDR3 residues: CSVRPPGSNQPQHF. CDR3 DNA: TGCAGTGTTAGGCCCCCCGGCAGCAATCAGCCCCAGCATTTT. This rearrangement joins TRBV20-1 to TRBJ1-5; D unresolved. Between the trimmed V and J ends, which lost 7 bases and 1 base, there was a span of 14 bases. The CDR3 extends over 14 amino acids. The germline V gene encodes CDR1 DFQATT and CDR2 SNEGSKA (reference sequence).

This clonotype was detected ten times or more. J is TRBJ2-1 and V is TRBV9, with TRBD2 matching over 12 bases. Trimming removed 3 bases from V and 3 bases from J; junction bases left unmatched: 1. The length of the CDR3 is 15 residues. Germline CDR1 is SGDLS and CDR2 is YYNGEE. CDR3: CASSGLAGDYNEQFF. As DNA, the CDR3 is TGTGCCAGCAGCGGACTAGCGGGAGACTACAATGAGCAGTTCTTC.

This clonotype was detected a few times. The CDR3 DNA reads as TGTGCCAGTAGTATGATAGGGGGGAGCCGGGGCAATGAGCAGTTCTTC. Its translation: CASSMIGGSRGNEQFF. The rearrangement links TRBV19 to TRBJ2-1, with D possibly called TRBD1 or TRBD2 (6 bases each). The CDR3 totals 16 residues. V lost 3 bases, J lost 6 bases, and 18 bases lay in between. CDR1 and CDR2 from the germline V gene are LNHDA and SQIVND (reference sequence).

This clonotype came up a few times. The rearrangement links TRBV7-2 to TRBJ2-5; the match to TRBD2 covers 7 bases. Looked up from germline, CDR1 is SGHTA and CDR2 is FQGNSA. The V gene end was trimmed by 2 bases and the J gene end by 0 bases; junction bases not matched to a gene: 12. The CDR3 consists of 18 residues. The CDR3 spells CASSLRGREGNYQETQYF. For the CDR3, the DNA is TGTGCCAGCAGCTTACGAGGGAGGGAGGGTAATTACCAAGAGACCCAGTACTTC.

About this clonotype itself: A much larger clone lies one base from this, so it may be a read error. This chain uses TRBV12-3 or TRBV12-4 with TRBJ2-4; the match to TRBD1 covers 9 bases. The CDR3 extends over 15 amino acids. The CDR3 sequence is CASSRTGAGENSQYF. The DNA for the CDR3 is TGTGCCAGCAGCCGGACAGGGGCTGGCGAAAACAGTCAGTACTTC.

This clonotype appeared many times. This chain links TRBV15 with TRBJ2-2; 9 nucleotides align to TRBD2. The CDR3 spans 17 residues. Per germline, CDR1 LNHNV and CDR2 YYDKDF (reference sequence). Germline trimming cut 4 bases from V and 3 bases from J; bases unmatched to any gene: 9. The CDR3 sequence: CATSNLIRLADTGELFF. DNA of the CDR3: TGTGCCACCAGCAATTTAATCCGACTAGCGGACACCGGGGAGCTGTTTTTT.

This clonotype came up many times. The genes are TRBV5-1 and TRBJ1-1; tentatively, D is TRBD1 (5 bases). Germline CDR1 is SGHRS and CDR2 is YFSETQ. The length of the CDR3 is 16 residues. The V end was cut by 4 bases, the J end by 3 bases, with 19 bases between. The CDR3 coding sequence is TGCGCCAGCAGCCAGGCCCCGGGGCAGCTGCACACTGAAGCTTTCTTT. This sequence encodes CASSQAPGQLHTEAFF. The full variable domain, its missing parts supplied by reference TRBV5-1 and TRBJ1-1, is KAGVTQTPRYLIKTRGQQVTLSCSPISGHRSVSWYQQTPGQGLQFLFEYFSETQRNKGNFPGRFSGRQFSNSRSEMNVSTLELGDSALYLCASSQAPGQLHTEAFFGQGTRLTVV.

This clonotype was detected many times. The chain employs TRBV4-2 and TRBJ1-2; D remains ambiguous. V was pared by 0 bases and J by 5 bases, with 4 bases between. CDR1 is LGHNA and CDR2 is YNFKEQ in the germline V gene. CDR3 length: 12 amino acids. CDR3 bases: TGTGCCAGCAGCCAAGACGGGTATGGCTACACCTTC. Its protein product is CASSQDGYGYTF.